This TCR beta chain was recovered during a study of blood T cell repertoires in COVID-19. About the research overall: Samples representing acute and convalescent COVID-19 were sourced from the United States, Italy and Spain.

Patients at the Seattle site were enrolled during active infection and followed longitudinally. In the source study's methods: Estimation of nucleated cell counts relied on the amplification of reference gene primers. Profiled with immunoSEQ multiplex PCR; TCRdb holds only in-frame clones, not every one. The D gene and trimming were derived from the DNA, and the V and J assignments and clone size from that table. Of 270,000 or so clones in the sample, about 86% are singletons; the top ten hold about an eighth. CDR1 is MNHEY, CDR2 SMNVEV, per germline (reference sequence). Losses at the gene ends were 7 bases for V and 6 bases for J; bases not matched to a gene: 12. This CDR3 region has 15 residues.

The sequence was obtained from a woman aged 25 to 39 with COVID-19, enrolled during active disease. The sample was peripheral blood. The chain has TRBV27 and TRBJ2-4; 7 bases are shared with TRBD2. CDR3 loop: CASTSRVGGLNIQYF. Here the CDR3 DNA reads TGTGCCAGCACCTCCAGGGTCGGGGGGTTAAACATTCAGTACTTC.